The clone carrying this T cell receptor (beta chain) showed up just once. Its matching antigen is unknown. For TCR beta libraries, roughly 2.2 micrograms of genomic DNA were obtained from cryopreserved PBMCs. Profiling relied on immunoSEQ multiplex PCR, and the TCRdb table lists in-frame clones only, not all of them. The repertoire holds 140,000 or so clones, about 79% seen once, with around 13% in the top ten. There are 15 residues in the CDR3. The germline gives CDR1 SGDLS, CDR2 YYNGEE. Trimming pared 0 bases from V and 2 bases from J, leaving 10 bases between. The sample is drawn from a study of cytotoxic CD8 clonotypes in ibrutinib-treated CLL. Study summary: Partial responses numbered around 24 and complete responses 2; after a median approximately 70 months, roughly 14 stayed remitted and around 12 progressed. Whole-study results and caveats: Progressing and sustained-remission patients had different sampling times.

The receptor was derived from a human donor with chronic lymphocytic leukemia. Material: PBMCs, obtained after 12 months of ibrutinib treatment. The V and J genes are TRBV9 and TRBJ2-3; D is ambiguous. As DNA, the CDR3 is TGTGCCAGCAGCGTAGGGGCTATTCACACAGATACGCAGTATTTT. Protein sequence: CASSVGAIHTDTQYF.